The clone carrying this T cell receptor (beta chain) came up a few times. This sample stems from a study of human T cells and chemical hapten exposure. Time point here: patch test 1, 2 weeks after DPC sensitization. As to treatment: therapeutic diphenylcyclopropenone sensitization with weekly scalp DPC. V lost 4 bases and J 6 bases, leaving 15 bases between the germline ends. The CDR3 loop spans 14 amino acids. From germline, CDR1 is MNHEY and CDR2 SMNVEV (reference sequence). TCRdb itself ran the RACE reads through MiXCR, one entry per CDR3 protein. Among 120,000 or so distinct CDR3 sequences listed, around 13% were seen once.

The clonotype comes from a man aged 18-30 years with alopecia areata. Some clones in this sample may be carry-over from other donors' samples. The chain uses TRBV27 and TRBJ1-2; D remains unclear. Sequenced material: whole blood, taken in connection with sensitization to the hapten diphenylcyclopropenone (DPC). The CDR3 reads CASSSRPLNHGYTF. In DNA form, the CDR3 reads TGTGCCAGCAGTTCCCGTCCCCTGAACCATGGCTACACCTTC.